The rows below give T cell receptor beta chains drawn from one sample of a study of metastatic and nonmetastatic thyroid tumors. TCRdb reprocessed the PCR reads via MiXCR. In the table there are 9,000 to 15,000 clones, about 31% of which are singletons. The sequencing input was tumor tissue. Source of these receptors: a female donor with papillary thyroid cancer or a benign thyroid nodule (not recorded which). Some clones in this sample may be carry-over from other donors' samples. Both conserved end residues are trimmed from each CDR3.

J gene | V gene | CDR3 protein
TRBJ2-5 | TRBV5-4 | ASSSDGTGEETQY
TRBJ2-2 | TRBV7-6 | ASSSNSGGNTGELF
TRBJ2-7 | TRBV18 | PYLNGTKSSYEQY
TRBJ2-3 | TRBV3-1 | ASSQGGYGTQY
TRBJ2-1 | TRBV11-2 | ASSWGLAGLIPRNEQF
TRBJ2-1 | TRBV9 | ASSVERAGYNEQF
TRBJ2-7 | TRBV20-1 | SASFWLYEQY
TRBJ1-5 | TRBV28 | ASIRWGAGQPQH
TRBJ1-6 | TRBV5-1 | ASSQGQGTNSPLH
TRBJ2-5 | TRBV29-1 | SVEGHSGETQY
TRBJ1-5 | TRBV20-1 | SAIGVSNQPQH
TRBJ1-2 | TRBV11-3 | ASSLFSGGSGYT
TRBJ2-2 | TRBV6-5 | ASSYFPTSGANTGELF
TRBJ1-1 | TRBV12-3/TRBV12-4 | ASSFAGSGAF
TRBJ2-7 | TRBV2 | ARGRTSGAYEQY
TRBJ1-5 | TRBV15 | ATSRDQGSWGNQPQH
TRBJ2-7 | TRBV4-1 | ASSQDSLPASYEQY
TRBJ2-3 | TRBV18 | ANSLKEPQY
TRBJ2-7 | TRBV28 | ASSSGGVPFGAYEQY
TRBJ2-3 | TRBV10-1 | ASSEAGAADTQY
TRBJ2-5 | TRBV11-3 | ASSRDRQETKY
TRBJ2-1 | TRBV20-1 | SASVRLVDDEQF
TRBJ2-1 | TRBV28 | ASNTKKGTVAFNF
TRBJ2-7 | TRBV6-1 | ASSEGDRVMYEQY
TRBJ2-2 | TRBV20-1 | SARAKGGTSGVRTGELF
TRBJ1-3 | TRBV7-6 | ASSLGERVYSGNTIY
TRBJ2-2 | TRBV3-1 | ASSSNLPNTGELF
TRBJ1-6 | TRBV3-1 | ASSQGTRNSPLH
TRBJ2-7 | TRBV13 | ASSLDLDEQY
TRBJ2-1 | TRBV20-1 | SATPGALGDEQF
TRBJ1-5 | TRBV3-1 | ASSQRGTGTNQPQH
TRBJ1-1 | TRBV4-2 | ASSQDQGRTEAF
TRBJ2-5 | TRBV20-1 | SASPASGGETQY
TRBJ1-5 | TRBV5-1 | ASSLARGQPQH
TRBJ1-2 | TRBV6-2/TRBV6-3 | ASSSHHGTGPSYT
TRBJ1-6 | TRBV7-2 | ASSLDGPGGSPLH
TRBJ2-7 | TRBV2 | ASSPRTSGVYEQY